The 26 T cell receptor beta chains listed next were all sequenced from one sample in a study of T cells in tuberculosis (dated by TCRdb to about 2018). Library construction relied on the immunoSEQ multiplex PCR assay. TCRdb provides this immuneACCESS table in a form limited to in-frame rearrangements. Some clones are lacking; in checked studies, under half of them reflect an unresolved V gene, and why the rest are absent is not known. The sample table shows 30,000 or so clones, and 90% are seen once. Of the sample, roughly 6.1% falls within the top ten clones. Sequenced material: PBMCs. The receptor source for this set is a donor aged 5 to 30 with latent tuberculosis or without tuberculosis infection.

The V call is TRBV6-1, the J call TRBJ2-7, with D possibly matching TRBD1 (6 bases). The CDR3 extends over 14 amino acids. Germline loops: CDR1 MNHNS, CDR2 SASEGT. V lost 5 bases, J lost 1 base, and 12 bases lay in between. The CDR3 loop reads CASSTRQESYEQYF. CDR3 coding DNA: TGTGCCAGCAGTACCCGACAGGAGTCCTACGAGCAGTACTTC.

J is TRBJ1-1 and V is TRBV5-6, with 8 nucleotides matching TRBD1. This CDR3 is built from 16 residues. Unmatched junction bases numbered 14, after V lost 3 bases and J lost 7 bases. Germline V CDR1 and CDR2: SGHDT, YYEEEE. Here the CDR3 DNA reads TGTGCCAGCAGCTCCTTCCCCCCGACAGGGGAGGATGAAGCTTTCTTT. Its protein is CASSSFPPTGEDEAFF.

The gene calls are TRBV4-1 and TRBJ2-7; TRBD2 might be the D (6 bases). The CDR3 is 15 residues long. Germline V lookup: CDR1 MGHRA, CDR2 YSYEKL. V was pared by 0 bases and J by 7 bases, with 16 bases between. CDR3: CASSQDTGEGREQYF. DNA of the CDR3: TGCGCCAGCAGCCAAGATACCGGAGAAGGGAGGGAGCAGTACTTC.

The chain carries TRBV2 and TRBJ2-3; D is possibly TRBD1 (6 bases). Germline V CDR1 and CDR2: SNHLY, FYNNEI. The V end was cut by 3 bases, the J end by 1 base, with 14 bases between. The CDR3 spans 16 residues. For the CDR3, the DNA is TGTGCCAGCAGTGACAGCAGGGGAGCGGGCACAGATACGCAGTATTTT. Its translation: CASSDSRGAGTDTQYF.

The chain joins TRBV11-3 to TRBJ1-1, with a tentative D call TRBD1 (5 bases). This CDR3 has 14 residues. The V end was cut by 3 bases, the J end by 7 bases, with 15 bases between. Germline V CDR1 and CDR2: SGHNT, YENEEA. In nucleotides, the CDR3 is TGTGCCAGCAGCTTGGGGCAGGGCGAAGATGAAGCTTTCTTT. Protein sequence: CASSLGQGEDEAFF.

V is TRBV10-3 and J is TRBJ1-1; no clear D. V was pared by 4 bases and J by 9 bases, with 12 bases between. The germline gives CDR1 ENHRY, CDR2 SYGVKD. The CDR3 has 12 amino acids. In DNA, the CDR3 is TGTGCCATCAGTGGTGGTTCCAGGAAAGCTTTCTTT. It codes for CAISGGSRKAFF.

The V and J genes are TRBV19 and TRBJ2-7; 8 bases fit TRBD1. Germline V lookup: CDR1 LNHDA, CDR2 SQIVND (reference sequence). V lost 3 bases to trimming and J lost 3 bases; unmatched junction nucleotides: 7. The CDR3 covers 15 residues. CDR3 protein: CASSMARTGRYEQYF. CDR3 nucleotide sequence: TGTGCCAGTAGTATGGCCCGGACAGGGCGCTACGAGCAGTACTTC.

The CDR3: CASSSQTAPQHF. The DNA of the CDR3 is TGTGCCAGTAGTAGCCAGACAGCCCCCCAGCATTTT. The chain links TRBV19 to TRBJ1-5; D is possibly TRBD1 (5 bases). This CDR3 is 12 amino acids long. V was cut by 4 bases and J by 10 bases, with 11 bases left in between. Germline values: CDR1 LNHDA, CDR2 SQIVND (reference sequence).

The rearrangement uses TRBV27 and TRBJ2-5; maybe TRBD1 (6 bases). Trimming pared 2 bases from V and 2 bases from J, leaving 15 bases between. Germline lookup yields CDR1 MNHEY and CDR2 SMNVEV (reference sequence). This CDR3 is 16 amino acids long. The CDR3 spells CASSLVYGRGQETQYF. The CDR3 DNA reads as TGTGCCAGCAGTTTAGTCTACGGAAGGGGGCAAGAGACCCAGTACTTC.

CDR3 region: CASSQGTGEKLFF. The DNA for the CDR3 is TGCGCCAGCAGCCAAGGGACAGGGGAAAAACTGTTTTTT. The chain couples TRBV5-1 to TRBJ1-4; 9 bases line up with TRBD1. The CDR3 has 13 amino acids. CDR1 is SGHRS and CDR2 is YFSETQ in the germline V gene. The trim removed 4 bases at V and 8 bases at J, leaving 3 bases unmatched.

This clone was seen more than once but under ten times. The V and J genes are TRBV12-5 and TRBJ1-6, with a possible D match to TRBD1 (6 bases). The V end was cut by 0 bases, the J end by 2 bases, with 8 bases between. The germline gives CDR1 LGHNT, CDR2 FRNRAP. This CDR3 comprises 16 residues. The CDR3 sequence is CASGLVTGTYNSPLHF. The CDR3 bases are TGTGCTAGTGGTTTGGTAACAGGGACCTATAATTCACCCCTCCACTTT. Drawing the rest from reference TRBV12-5 and TRBJ1-6, the complete variable domain is DARVTQTPRHKVTEMGQEVTMRCQPILGHNTVFWYRQTMMQGLELLAYFRNRAPLDDSGMPKDRFSAEMPDATLATLKIQPSEPRDSAVYFCASGLVTGTYNSPLHFGNGTRLTVT.

The rearrangement joins TRBV4-2 to TRBJ2-3; perhaps TRBD2 as D (7 bases). CDR1 is LGHNA and CDR2 is YNFKEQ in the germline V gene. The CDR3 consists of 17 residues. V lost 0 bases and J lost 6, with 19 bases in between. The CDR3: CASSQDSRGAYFDTQYF. CDR3 DNA sequence: TGTGCCAGCAGCCAAGATAGCCGGGGGGCCTATTTTGATACGCAGTATTTT.

This clone has just one count. The V call is TRBV19, the J call TRBJ2-1, with TRBD1 matching over 8 bases. Germline V gene data show CDR1 as LNHDA and CDR2 as SQIVND (reference sequence). This CDR3 region has 15 residues. The J segment lost 3 bases and the V segment lost 3 bases, leaving 4 bases of the junction unmatched. CDR3 bases: TGTGCCAGTAGTATTTCAGGGGGCGACTACAATGAGCAGTTCTTC. Translating it yields CASSISGGDYNEQFF.

The chain recombines TRBV19 with TRBJ1-5, with 8 bases lining up with TRBD1. The CDR3 sequence is 19 residues long. The germline CDR1 and CDR2 sequences are LNHDA and SQIVND (reference sequence). After removal of 2 bases from V and 12 bases from J, the junction contained 24 bases not matched to a gene. Written as DNA, the CDR3 is TGTGCCAGTAGTATAATAGGGACAGGTAGTGCCGTGGCTACCGAGTACCAGCATTTT. This codes for CASSIIGTGSAVATEYQHF.

This rearrangement joins TRBV27 to TRBJ1-6; TRBD1 matches 10 bases. The V segment lost 2 bases and the J segment 9 bases; nucleotides outside the gene matches: 4. The length of the CDR3 is 15 residues. From germline, CDR1 is MNHEY and CDR2 SMNVEV (reference sequence). CDR3 nucleotides: TGTGCCAGCAGTTTAAGCGGGACAGGGGCTTCACCCCTCCACTTT. Protein: CASSLSGTGASPLHF.

This chain connects TRBV7-3 to TRBJ1-1; weak D call: TRBD1 (5 bases). Deletions cut 0 bases from V and 1 base from J, with 6 bases between. Germline-derived CDR1 and CDR2 are SGHTA and FQGTGA. This CDR3 has 14 residues. The CDR3 sequence is CASSLTGGNTEAFF. The CDR3 bases are TGTGCCAGCAGCTTAACGGGGGGGAACACTGAAGCTTTCTTT.

The V call is TRBV18, the J call TRBJ2-7; D is undetermined. This CDR3 is built from 13 residues. V gave up 3 bases and J gave up 4 bases, with 10 bases separating them. Germline CDR1 and CDR2: KGHSH and LQKENI. CDR3 nucleotide sequence: TGTGCCAGCTCACCGAGCGACGAATACGAGCAGTACTTC. Amino acid sequence: CASSPSDEYEQYF.

This clone has only one observation. Mismatch with germline at one junction end may stem from a read error. The chain joins TRBV7-2 to TRBJ2-7; 13 nucleotides agree with TRBD2. The CDR3 consists of 17 residues. Germline CDR1 is SGHTA and CDR2 is FQGNSA. CDR3 DNA: TGTGCCAGCACCTTACTAGCGGGGGGGGTTAGCTCCTACGAGCAGTACTTC. Translation gives CASTLLAGGVSSYEQYF.

This clone was counted only a few times. This chain uses TRBV4-1 with TRBJ2-7; a weak D match, TRBD1 (5 bases). The CDR3 is made up of 14 amino acids. The V and J ends lost 1 base and 2 bases respectively, with 9 bases between them. Germline assignment: CDR1 MGHRA and CDR2 YSYEKL. CDR3 loop: CASSQVGQTYEQYF. CDR3 nucleotides: TGCGCCAGCAGCCAAGTCGGACAAACCTACGAGCAGTACTTC.

V gene TRBV10-3 combines with J gene TRBJ1-3; a weak D match, TRBD1 (5 bases). CDR3 length: 15 amino acids. Per the germline V gene, CDR1 is ENHRY and CDR2 is SYGVKD. V lost 7 bases and J lost 0, with 13 bases in between. For the CDR3, the DNA is TGTGCCATCAAGGGAGGGACCCCCTCTGGAAACACCATATATTTT. This sequence encodes CAIKGGTPSGNTIYF.

The rearrangement uses TRBV13 and TRBJ1-2; the D gene is possibly TRBD1 (6 bases). The length of the CDR3 is 14 residues. With 5 bases removed from V and 6 bases from J, the gap between germline ends came to 16 bases. Germline-derived CDR1 and CDR2 are PRHDT and FYEKMQ (reference sequence). DNA of the CDR3: TGTGCCAGCAGCCCGCGCCAAACAGGGAATGGCTACACCTTC. Amino acids: CASSPRQTGNGYTF.

This chain connects TRBV5-1 to TRBJ2-1; 11 nucleotides match TRBD2. J was trimmed by 2 bases and V by 0 bases; bases with no gene match: 7. Per germline, CDR1 SGHRS and CDR2 YFSETQ. The CDR3 extends over 18 amino acids. The CDR3 region is CASSLVSAGLAAYNEQFF. The CDR3 coding sequence is TGCGCCAGCAGCTTGGTTTCTGCGGGACTAGCGGCCTACAATGAGCAGTTCTTC. Based on the CDR3 plus reference TRBV5-1 and TRBJ2-1, the full variable domain is KAGVTQTPRYLIKTRGQQVTLSCSPISGHRSVSWYQQTPGQGLQFLFEYFSETQRNKGNFPGRFSGRQFSNSRSEMNVSTLELGDSALYLCASSLVSAGLAAYNEQFFGPGTRLTVL.

This clone came up a few times. The chain has TRBV6-4 and TRBJ2-3, with 11 positions matching TRBD1. Looked up from germline, CDR1 is MRHNA and CDR2 is SNTAGT. The CDR3 runs 14 residues. The trim removed 4 bases at V and 4 bases at J, leaving 1 base unmatched. The CDR3 nucleotides are TGTGCCAGCAGTGGGACAGGGGGCGCAGATACGCAGTATTTT. Amino acid sequence: CASSGTGGADTQYF.

This chain joins TRBV9 and TRBJ1-1; TRBD1 might be the D (6 bases). The CDR3 length is 14 residues. The germline gives CDR1 SGDLS, CDR2 YYNGEE. The V gene lost 0 bases and the J gene lost 7 bases, with 13 bases spanning the gap. CDR3 amino acids: CASSVALGRGEAFF. CDR3 DNA sequence: TGTGCCAGCAGCGTAGCACTGGGCAGGGGTGAAGCTTTCTTT. Filled out from reference TRBV9 and TRBJ1-1, the complete variable domain reads DSGVTQTPKHLITATGQRVTLRCSPRSGDLSVYWYQQSLDQGLQFLIQYYNGEERAKGNILERFSAQQFPDLHSELNLSSLELGDSALYFCASSVALGRGEAFFGQGTRLTVV.

This rearrangement joins TRBV4-1 to TRBJ1-2, with a tentative D call TRBD1 (6 bases). Trimming removed 0 bases at V and 4 bases at J, with 15 bases between. Germline V lookup: CDR1 MGHRA, CDR2 YSYEKL. CDR3 length: 16 residues. The chain's CDR3 is CASSQEATGTRYGYTF. The DNA of the CDR3 is TGCGCCAGCAGCCAAGAGGCGACCGGGACACGCTATGGCTACACCTTC.

This clone came up once. The chain combines TRBV18 with TRBJ1-5; D remains unclear. Trimming removed 3 bases at V and 8 bases at J, with 11 bases between. Germline lookup yields CDR1 KGHSH and CDR2 LQKENI. The CDR3 covers 13 residues. CDR3 DNA sequence: TGTGCCAGCTCACCTCAAAACTCTGAGCCCCAGCATTTT. Translated: CASSPQNSEPQHF. The full variable domain, its missing parts supplied by reference TRBV18 and TRBJ1-5, is NAGVMQNPRHLVRRRGQEARLRCSPMKGHSHVYWYRQLPEEGLKFMVYLQKENIIDESGMPKERFSAEFPKEGPSILRIQQVVRGDSAAYFCASSPQNSEPQHFGDGTRLSIL.